Detailed here is one T cell receptor (beta chain). This sequence may be a read error, since a much larger clone differs from it by one base. Trimming took 6 bases from V and 6 from J, leaving 9 bases between them. This CDR3 has 12 amino acids. CDR1 and CDR2 (germline): LNHDA, SQIVND (reference sequence). Scientists amplified the TCR beta CDR3 regions from RNA transcripts. An opening RT-PCR round employed HTBI primers and preceded a second-round multiplex PCR. A single record per CDR3 protein comes from TCRdb applying MiXCR to the multiplex PCR reads. The sample lists over a million distinct CDR3 sequences; roughly two fifths were seen once. These data are taken from a study of Graves' ophthalmopathy and Graves' hyperthyroidism. Study overall: If no ophthalmopathy appeared within 18 months of follow-up, hyperthyroidism was termed stable.

Symptoms, serum thyroxine and TRAb, thyroid ultrasound, and orbital computed tomography formed the diagnostic basis. The sequenced sample was peripheral blood or thyroid tissue (not recorded which). The origin of this receptor is an adult man with Graves' hyperthyroidism. The rearrangement uses TRBV19 and TRBJ1-5; D is ambiguous. CDR3 region: CASRPVSQPQHF. The CDR3, as DNA: TGTGCCAGTAGGCCAGTATCTCAGCCCCAGCATTTT.